This TCR beta chain was sequenced for a study of shared clonotypes between healthy human individuals. At a deep level, the assay was run. Splitting of each subset's genomic DNA was done evenly across several immunoSEQ plates. This table comes from immunoSEQ multiplex PCR, and its TCRdb copy is limited to in-frame clones, with some not included. The table shows around 2.1 million clones, with roughly 91% occurring only once. Points on this clone: The antigen is not known.

Study results and caveats: Naive subsets typically showed greater estimated richness than memory subsets.

Positively selected for CCR7, the CD45RO-negative cells used as naive CD8 cells excluded terminally differentiated effector memory CD45RA+ cells. Those who donated, Caucasian adults without exception, all lived in Nashville, Tennessee. V was pared by 0 bases and J by 0 bases, with 1 base of the junction left unmatched. The CDR3 runs 15 residues. CDR1 is MNHEY, CDR2 SMNVEV, per germline (reference sequence). V and J are TRBV27 and TRBJ2-7; TRBD1 matches 8 bases. Sequencing was carried out using naive CD8+ T cells from PBMCs. The clonotype originates from a man between 18 and 35 years old in good health. Some clones in this sample may be carry-over from other donors' samples. This chain's CDR3 is CASSLSGQGSYEQYF. The CDR3, as DNA: TGTGCCAGCAGTTTATCTGGACAGGGCTCCTACGAGCAGTACTTC.